The rows below give T cell receptor beta chains drawn from one sample of a study of response to subunit inactivated influenza vaccine. TCRdb used MiXCR to reprocess the RT-PCR reads, holding one entry per CDR3 protein. The table includes more than 700,000 distinct CDR3 sequences, over 20% detected once. This specimen consisted of PBMCs from blood, obtained about 5 days after vaccination. Receptors originate from a man in his fifties or sixties who received an inactivated influenza vaccine. The CDR3 runs from the conserved cysteine through the conserved F or W. The order of the fields is J gene, D gene, clone size, V gene, CDR3 protein, CDR3 DNA. The D gene is left open where the match is weak. Not all rows give a size; the values are once, few, many and, for expanded clones, a class.

>TRBJ1-4|TRBD1|few|TRBV4-1
CASSQVAQGGSLFF
TGCGCCAGCAGCCAAGTAGCCCAGGGGGGCAGCTTGTTTTTT
>TRBJ2-5|.|.|TRBV29-1
CSAERGNLQETQYF
TGCAGCGCGGAACGGGGGAACCTACAAGAGACCCAGTACTTC
>TRBJ1-5|.|few|TRBV27
CASSPLGAYQPQHF
TGTGCCAGCAGTCCTTTAGGGGCCTACCAGCCCCAGCATTTT
>TRBJ2-1|.|few|TRBV12-3/TRBV12-4
CASSRGLGEQFF
TGTGCCAGCAGCCGGGGGCTAGGTGAGCAGTTCTTC
>TRBJ1-5|TRBD1|few|TRBV5-6
CASSLAGQPQPQHF
TGTGCCAGCAGCTTGGCGGGACAGCCCCAGCCCCAGCATTTT
>TRBJ1-4|TRBD1|.|TRBV5-1
CASSLFSTGLNEKLFF
TGCGCCAGCAGCCTGTTCTCGACAGGGCTTAACGAAAAACTGTTTTTT
>TRBJ2-7|TRBD2|.|TRBV7-2
CASSFRASGPYEQYF
TGTGCCAGCAGCTTCCGGGCTAGCGGTCCCTACGAGCAGTACTTC
>TRBJ2-3|TRBD2|few|TRBV27
CASSPKRGGPQDTQYF
TGTGCCAGCAGTCCCAAGCGGGGGGGCCCACAAGATACGCAGTATTTT
>TRBJ1-5|.|few|TRBV10-3
CAISQSSNQPQHF
TGTGCCATCAGCCAGTCGAGCAATCAGCCCCAGCATTTT
>TRBJ1-4|.|few|TRBV4-3
CASSQLSGSFNEKLFF
TGCGCCAGCAGCCAACTGAGTGGATCATTCAATGAAAAACTGTTTTTT
>TRBJ2-5|.|.|TRBV3-1
CASTIRGGPETQYF
TGTGCCAGCACCATAAGAGGGGGTCCAGAGACCCAGTACTTC
>TRBJ2-7|.|.|TRBV20-1
CSASGGLAAGEQYF
TGCAGTGCTAGCGGCGGGCTAGCCGCCGGCGAGCAGTACTTC
>TRBJ2-2|TRBD1|many|TRBV27
CASSPDRVLVGELFF
TGTGCCAGCAGCCCGGACAGGGTATTGGTCGGGGAGCTGTTTTTT
>TRBJ1-6|.|.|TRBV7-9
CASSTRQPPDSPLHF
TGTGCCAGCAGCACCAGACAGCCTCCGGATTCACCCCTCCACTTT
>TRBJ2-3|.|.|TRBV13
CASSLSLGDTQYF
TGTGCCAGCAGCTTATCGCTTGGGGATACGCAGTATTTT
>TRBJ1-6|.|.|TRBV20-1
CSARVRLRGRNSPLHF
TGCAGTGCTAGAGTCCGACTCAGGGGAAGGAATTCACCCCTCCACTTT
>TRBJ2-7|.|few|TRBV5-6
CASRLGGTGEQYF
TGTGCCAGCAGACTGGGGGGCACCGGCGAGCAGTACTTC
>TRBJ1-4|.|.|TRBV12-3/TRBV12-4
CASSSTHEKLFF
TGTGCCAGCAGTTCCACGCATGAAAAACTGTTTTTT
>TRBJ1-5|.|.|TRBV7-8
CASSREARLSNQPQHF
TGTGCCAGCAGCCGTGAAGCCCGTCTGAGCAATCAGCCCCAGCATTTT
>TRBJ2-3|.|.|TRBV29-1
CSAEGGRDTDTQYF
TGCAGCGCCGAAGGGGGGAGGGACACAGATACGCAGTATTTT
>TRBJ2-1|.|.|TRBV18
CASSPFDSSYNEQFF
TGTGCCAGCTCACCATTCGACTCCTCCTACAATGAGCAGTTCTTC
>TRBJ1-5|.|.|TRBV29-1
CSVEARVGGPQHF
TGCAGCGTTGAAGCCAGGGTTGGGGGTCCCCAGCATTTT
>TRBJ2-1|TRBD2|.|TRBV5-1
CASSSITLAGGNEQFF
TGCGCCAGCAGCTCCATAACACTAGCGGGAGGTAATGAGCAGTTCTTC
>TRBJ1-6|TRBD1|few|TRBV6-1
CASRRQGSGSPLHF
TGTGCCAGCAGAAGACAGGGTTCTGGCTCACCCCTCCACTTT
>TRBJ2-7|TRBD1|.|TRBV6-5
CASSYRSTGFDEQYF
TGTGCCAGCAGTTACCGATCGACAGGGTTTGACGAGCAGTACTTC
>TRBJ1-1|TRBD1|few|TRBV12-3/TRBV12-4
CASSLAGGTVNTEAFF
TGTGCCAGCAGTTTAGCGGGAGGGACAGTGAACACTGAAGCTTTCTTT
>TRBJ1-3|.|.|TRBV12-3/TRBV12-4
CASSQPGQASGNTIYF
TGTGCCAGCAGCCAGCCGGGACAAGCCTCTGGAAACACCATATATTTT
>TRBJ1-2|.|.|TRBV12-3/TRBV12-4
CASSLSSGGRDYGYTF
TGTGCCAGCAGCCTCAGTTCGGGGGGGCGCGACTATGGCTACACCTTC
>TRBJ2-5|.|many|TRBV20-1
CSAPWATRETQYF
TGCAGTGCTCCCTGGGCCACTCGCGAGACCCAGTACTTC
>TRBJ2-1|TRBD2|.|TRBV4-3
CASSQSFGTSGARSFF
TGCGCCAGCAGCCAATCATTTGGGACTAGCGGGGCTCGGTCTTTCTTC
>TRBJ2-3|.|.|TRBV7-9
CASSFATGLPFTDTQYF
TGTGCCAGCAGCTTTGCAACAGGACTACCCTTCACAGATACGCAGTATTTT
>TRBJ2-3|TRBD2|.|TRBV5-1
CASSLGSSSGGTDTQYF
TGCGCCAGCAGCTTGGGGAGTTCTAGCGGGGGAACAGATACGCAGTATTTT
>TRBJ2-7|TRBD1|.|TRBV27
CASSPWDRDNEQYF
TGTGCCAGCAGTCCATGGGACAGGGACAACGAGCAGTACTTC
>TRBJ1-6|TRBD1|many|TRBV12-3/TRBV12-4
CASSLGTGNSPLHF
TGCGCCAGCAGCTTGGGGACAGGAAATTCACCCCTCCACTTT
>TRBJ2-1|.|many|TRBV12-3/TRBV12-4
CAIGGGSYNEQFF
TGTGCCATAGGGGGAGGCTCCTACAATGAGCAGTTCTTC
>TRBJ1-2|.|.|TRBV9
CASSSGGASNYGYTF
TGTGCCAGCAGCTCCGGGGGGGCGTCCAACTATGGCTACACCTTC
>TRBJ2-3|TRBD2|.|TRBV7-8
CASSLIGTSGRAPDTQYF
TGTGCCAGCAGCTTAATCGGGACTAGCGGGAGGGCCCCAGATACGCAGTATTTT
>TRBJ2-7|.|.|TRBV20-1
CSASANGDEQYF
TGCAGTGCTAGTGCGAACGGGGACGAGCAGTACTTC
>TRBJ2-3|TRBD1|.|TRBV9
CASSVEGTGAGTDTQYF
TGTGCCAGCAGCGTAGAAGGGACAGGGGCGGGCACAGATACGCAGTATTTT
>TRBJ1-2|.|.|TRBV6-1
CASSELGGANYGYTF
TGTGCCAGCAGTGAACTAGGCGGAGCTAACTATGGCTACACCTTC
>TRBJ2-4|.|few|TRBV15
CATSRPGTADIQYF
TGTGCCACCAGCAGACCGGGAACCGCGGACATTCAGTACTTC
>TRBJ1-5|TRBD1|once|TRBV6-2/TRBV6-3
CASSYSGTGEPQHF
TGTGCCAGCAGTTACTCAGGGACAGGGGAGCCCCAGCATTTT